This T cell receptor (beta chain) was identified during a study of blood T cell repertoires in COVID-19. Study information: Whether acute or convalescent, the COVID-19 samples came from the United States, Italy and Spain. Sources were T cells, B-cell-depleted T cells, or PBMCs; the material itself was cDNA or gDNA.

In the authors' workflow: Reference gene primers were amplified, and this amplification served to estimate nucleated cell counts. TCRdb keeps only in-frame clones here, not all; method: immunoSEQ multiplex PCR. The D gene and trimming were derived from the DNA, and the V and J assignments and clone size from that table. Of around 270,000 clones listed, 88% are singletons. The CDR3 is 15 amino acids. CDR1 is SGHTA, CDR2 FQGNSA, per germline. The ends were cut back, 1 base at V and 4 bases at J, with 13 bases in the middle. The source of this sequence is a man aged 55 to 69 who had recovered from COVID-19. Input material: peripheral blood. V usage is TRBV7-2 and J usage is TRBJ1-1; D might be TRBD1 (5 bases). DNA of the CDR3: TGTGCCAGCAGCTTAGAGGGTAGGGGATCCACTGAAGCTTTCTTT. Its protein is CASSLEGRGSTEAFF.